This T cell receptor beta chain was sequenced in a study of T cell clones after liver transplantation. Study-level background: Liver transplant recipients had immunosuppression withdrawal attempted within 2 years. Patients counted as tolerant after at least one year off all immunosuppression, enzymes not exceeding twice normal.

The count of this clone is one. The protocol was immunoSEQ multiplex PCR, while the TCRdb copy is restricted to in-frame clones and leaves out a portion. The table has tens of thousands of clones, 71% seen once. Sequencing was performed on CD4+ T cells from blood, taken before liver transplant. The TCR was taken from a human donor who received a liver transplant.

CDR3 amino acids: CASRPGGPSGANVLTF. Here the CDR3 DNA reads TGTGCCAGCAGACCAGGGGGGCCCTCTGGGGCCAACGTCCTGACTTTC. The chain joins TRBV5-4 to TRBJ2-6, with D tentatively TRBD1 (7 bases). This CDR3 comprises 16 residues. Germline loops: CDR1 SGHNT, CDR2 YYREEE (reference sequence). Trimming took off 5 bases at V and 0 bases at J, with 12 bases between the two ends.